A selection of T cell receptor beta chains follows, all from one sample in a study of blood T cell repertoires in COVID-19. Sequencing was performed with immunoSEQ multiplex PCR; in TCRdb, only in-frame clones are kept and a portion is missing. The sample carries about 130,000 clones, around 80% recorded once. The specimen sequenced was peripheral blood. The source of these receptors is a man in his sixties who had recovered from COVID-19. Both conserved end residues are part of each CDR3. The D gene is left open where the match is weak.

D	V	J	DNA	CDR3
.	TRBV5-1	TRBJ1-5	TGCGCCAGCAGCTTGGGTCCGGGTAGCAATCAGCCCCAGCATTTT	CASSLGPGSNQPQHF
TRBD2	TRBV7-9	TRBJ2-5	TGTGCCAGCAGCCCTGGAGGGACTAGCGGCCTCTGGACCCAGTACTTC	CASSPGGTSGLWTQYF
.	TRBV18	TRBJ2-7	TGTGCCAGCTCACCCGGAGTACAGGGGGGGCTCTACGAGCAGTACTTC	CASSPGVQGGLYEQYF
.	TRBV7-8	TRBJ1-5	TGTGCCAGCAGCCCACCGGGAACTTCACCCCAGCATTTT	CASSPPGTSPQHF
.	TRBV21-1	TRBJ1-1	TGTGCCAGCAGCAAATCTACAGGGATGAACACTGAAGCTTTCTTT	CASSKSTGMNTEAFF
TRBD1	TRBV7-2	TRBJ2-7	TGTGCCAGCAGCATGGACAGGGTTTCCTACGAGCAGTACTTC	CASSMDRVSYEQYF
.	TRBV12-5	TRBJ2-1	TGTGCTAGTGGCGGCAACAGCTACAATGAGCAGTTCTTC	CASGGNSYNEQFF
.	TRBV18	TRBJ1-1	TGTGCCAGCTCACCGGCGGGTACTAACACTGAAGCTTTCTTT	CASSPAGTNTEAFF
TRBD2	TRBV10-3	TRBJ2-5	TGTGCCATCAGTGAGGGGACTAGCGTCCCTAAAGAGACCCAGTACTTC	CAISEGTSVPKETQYF
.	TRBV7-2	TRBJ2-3	TGTGCCAGCAGCTCTCCTAGCACAGATACGCAGTATTTT	CASSSPSTDTQYF
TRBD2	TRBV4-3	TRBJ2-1	TGCGCCAGCAGCCAGGGGACTAGCGACCACAATGAGCAGTTCTTC	CASSQGTSDHNEQFF